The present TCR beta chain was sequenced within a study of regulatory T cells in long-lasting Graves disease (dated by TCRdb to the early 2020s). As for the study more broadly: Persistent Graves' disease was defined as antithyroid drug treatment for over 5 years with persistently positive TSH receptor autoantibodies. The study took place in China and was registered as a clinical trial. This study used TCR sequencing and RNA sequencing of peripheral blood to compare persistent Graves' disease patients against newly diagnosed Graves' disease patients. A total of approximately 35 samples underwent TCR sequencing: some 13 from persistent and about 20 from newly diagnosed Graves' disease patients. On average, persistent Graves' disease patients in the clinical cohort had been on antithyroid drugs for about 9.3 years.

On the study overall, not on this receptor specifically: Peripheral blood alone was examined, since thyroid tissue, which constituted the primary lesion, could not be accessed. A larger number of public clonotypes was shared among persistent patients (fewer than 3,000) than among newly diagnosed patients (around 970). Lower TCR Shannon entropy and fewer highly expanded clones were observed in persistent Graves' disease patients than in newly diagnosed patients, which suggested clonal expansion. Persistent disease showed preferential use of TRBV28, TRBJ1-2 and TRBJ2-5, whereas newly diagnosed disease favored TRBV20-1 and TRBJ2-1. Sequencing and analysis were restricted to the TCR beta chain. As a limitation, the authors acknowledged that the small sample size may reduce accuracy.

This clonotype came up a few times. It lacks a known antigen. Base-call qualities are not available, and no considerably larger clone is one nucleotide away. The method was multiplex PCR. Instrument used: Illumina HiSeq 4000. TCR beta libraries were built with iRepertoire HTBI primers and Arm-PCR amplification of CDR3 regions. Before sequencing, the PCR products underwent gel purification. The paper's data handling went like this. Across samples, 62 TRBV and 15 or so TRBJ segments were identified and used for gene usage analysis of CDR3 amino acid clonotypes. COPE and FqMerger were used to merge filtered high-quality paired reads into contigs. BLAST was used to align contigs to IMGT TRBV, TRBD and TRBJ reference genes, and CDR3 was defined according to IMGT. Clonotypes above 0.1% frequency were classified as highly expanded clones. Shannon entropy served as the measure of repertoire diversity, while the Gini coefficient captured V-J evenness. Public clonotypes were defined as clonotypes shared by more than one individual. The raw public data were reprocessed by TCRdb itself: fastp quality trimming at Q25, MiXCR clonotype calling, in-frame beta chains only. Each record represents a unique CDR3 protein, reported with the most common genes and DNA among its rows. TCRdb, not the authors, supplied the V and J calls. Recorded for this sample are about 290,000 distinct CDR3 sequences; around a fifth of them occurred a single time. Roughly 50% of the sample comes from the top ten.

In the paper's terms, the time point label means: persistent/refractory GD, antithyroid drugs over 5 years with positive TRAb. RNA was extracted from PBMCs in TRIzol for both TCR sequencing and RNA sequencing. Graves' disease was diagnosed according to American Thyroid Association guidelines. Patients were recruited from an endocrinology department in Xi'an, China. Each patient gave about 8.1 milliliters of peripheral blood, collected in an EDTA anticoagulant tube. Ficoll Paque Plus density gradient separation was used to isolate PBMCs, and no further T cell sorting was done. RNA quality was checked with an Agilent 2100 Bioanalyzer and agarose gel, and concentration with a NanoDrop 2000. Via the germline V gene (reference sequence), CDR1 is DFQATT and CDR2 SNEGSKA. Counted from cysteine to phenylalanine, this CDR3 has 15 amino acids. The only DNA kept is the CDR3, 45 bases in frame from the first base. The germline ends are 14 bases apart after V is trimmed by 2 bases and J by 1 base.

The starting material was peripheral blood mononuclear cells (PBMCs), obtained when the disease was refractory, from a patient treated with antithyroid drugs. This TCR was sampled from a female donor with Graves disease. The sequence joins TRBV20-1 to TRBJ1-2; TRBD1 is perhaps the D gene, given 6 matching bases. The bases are TGCAGTGCTAGACACCCGGACAGCGATAACTATGGCTACACCTTC. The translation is CSARHPDSDNYGYTF.